These 2 T cell receptor beta chains share one sample of origin, sequenced in a study of brain T cells in children with intractable seizures. Profiling relied on immunoSEQ multiplex PCR, and the TCRdb table lists in-frame clones only, not all of them. Among about 120,000 clones listed, around 94% were seen once. Sequencing was performed on peripheral blood, taken at surgery. These receptors came from a boy less than two years old with hemimegalencephaly and intractable seizures.

The V and J genes are TRBV7-2 and TRBJ2-5; TRBD2 agrees at 7 bases. Germline V lookup: CDR1 SGHTA, CDR2 FQGNSA. J lost 4 bases, V lost 5 bases, and 10 bases had no gene match. The CDR3 length is 15 residues. CDR3 DNA sequence: TGTGCCAGCAGCCCCGGAGGGTGGGGGGGAGAGACCCAGTACTTC. Protein: CASSPGGWGGETQYF.

The chain joins TRBV11-2 to TRBJ2-7; 12 bases align to TRBD2. Germline V gene lookup returns CDR1 SGHAT and CDR2 FQNNGV. The trim removed 5 bases at V and 2 bases at J, leaving 7 bases unmatched. The CDR3 has 16 residues. The CDR3, as DNA: TGTGCCAGCAGCCCGGGACTAGCGGGTCCGACCTACGAGCAGTACTTC. Protein sequence: CASSPGLAGPTYEQYF. The full variable domain, in which reference TRBV11-2 and TRBJ2-7 provide the parts outside the CDR3, is EAGVAQSPRYKIIEKRQSVAFWCNPISGHATLYWYQQILGQGPKLLIQFQNNGVVDDSQLPKDRFSAERLKGVDSTLKIQPAKLEDSAVYLCASSPGLAGPTYEQYFGPGTRLTVT.